Reported below is one TCR beta chain. Its antigen is unidentified. Clones were read by immunoSEQ multiplex PCR, and TCRdb kept only the in-frame ones, dropping some. Among 84,000 or so clones listed, roughly 84% were seen once. The CDR3 covers 15 residues. Trimming removed 3 bases from V and 6 bases from J, with 18 bases in between. The V gene's germline CDR1 is SEHNR and CDR2 FQNEAQ (reference sequence). The data stem from a study of OX40 agonist ivuxolimab in advanced cancers. The wider study: It was permissible to have had prior anti-PD-1, anti-PD-L1 or anti-CTLA-4 therapy, and over 35% had some.

The study, taken as a whole, reports: CD8+ T cells averaged more expanded clones than CD4+.

The input for sequencing was CD4+ or CD8+ T cells sorted from blood, taken in a trial of the OX40 agonist ivuxolimab. The rearrangement joins TRBV7-9 to TRBJ2-7; D may be TRBD1 (6 bases). This receptor was identified in an adult with an advanced solid tumor such as melanoma, head and neck, liver or kidney cancer. CDR3 sequence reads: CASSFYRESTLEQYF. DNA of the CDR3: TGTGCCAGCAGCTTCTACAGGGAATCAACCCTCGAGCAGTACTTC.